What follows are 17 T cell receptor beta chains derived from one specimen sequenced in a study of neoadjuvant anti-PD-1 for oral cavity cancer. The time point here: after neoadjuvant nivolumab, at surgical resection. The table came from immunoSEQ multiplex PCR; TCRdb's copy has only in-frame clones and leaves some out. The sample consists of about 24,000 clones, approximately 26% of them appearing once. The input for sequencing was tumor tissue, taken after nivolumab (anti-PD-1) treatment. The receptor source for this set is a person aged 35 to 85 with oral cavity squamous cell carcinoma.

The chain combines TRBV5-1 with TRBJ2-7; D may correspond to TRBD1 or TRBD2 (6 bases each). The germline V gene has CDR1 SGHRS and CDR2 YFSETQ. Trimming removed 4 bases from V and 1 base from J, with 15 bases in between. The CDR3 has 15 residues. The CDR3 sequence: CASSRPGAESYEQYF. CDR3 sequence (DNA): TGCGCCAGCAGCCGCCCGGGGGCCGAGTCCTACGAGCAGTACTTC. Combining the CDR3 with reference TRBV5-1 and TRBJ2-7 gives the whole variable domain KAGVTQTPRYLIKTRGQQVTLSCSPISGHRSVSWYQQTPGQGLQFLFEYFSETQRNKGNFPGRFSGRQFSNSRSEMNVSTLELGDSALYLCASSRPGAESYEQYFGPGTRLTVT.

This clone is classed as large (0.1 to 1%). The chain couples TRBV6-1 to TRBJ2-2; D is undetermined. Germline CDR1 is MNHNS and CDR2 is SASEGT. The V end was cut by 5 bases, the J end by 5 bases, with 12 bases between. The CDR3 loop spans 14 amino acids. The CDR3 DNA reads TGTGCCAGCAGTTCACGGGTCGAAACCGGGGAGCTGTTTTTT. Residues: CASSSRVETGELFF.

The CDR3 DNA follows: TGTGCCTGGAGTGTAACCAGCGAGAACACCGGGGAGCTGTTTTTT. Protein: CAWSVTSENTGELFF. V is TRBV30 and J is TRBJ2-2, with D hard to call. V lost 0 bases and J 1 base, leaving 9 bases between the germline ends. This CDR3 has 15 amino acids. Germline loops: CDR1 GTSNPN, CDR2 SVGIG (reference sequence).

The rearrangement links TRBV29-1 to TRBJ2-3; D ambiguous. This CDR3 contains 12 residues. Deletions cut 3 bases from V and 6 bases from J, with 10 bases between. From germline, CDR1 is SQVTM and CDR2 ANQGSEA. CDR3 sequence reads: CSVDRDRDTQYF. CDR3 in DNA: TGCAGCGTTGACAGAGACCGGGATACGCAGTATTTT.

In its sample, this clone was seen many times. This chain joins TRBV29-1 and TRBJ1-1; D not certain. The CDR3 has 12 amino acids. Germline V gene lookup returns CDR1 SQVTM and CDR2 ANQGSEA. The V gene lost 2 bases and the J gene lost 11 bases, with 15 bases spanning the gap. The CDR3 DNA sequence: TGCAGCGTTGAATCCCAGGTCACGATGGCTTTCTTT. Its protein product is CSVESQVTMAFF.

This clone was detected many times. The CDR3 loop is CASTHTMNTEAFF. CDR3 nucleotides: TGTGCCAGCACCCACACCATGAACACTGAAGCTTTCTTT. This chain links TRBV6-5 with TRBJ1-1, with no clear D. Germline-derived CDR1 and CDR2 are MNHEY and SVGAGI. The CDR3 loop spans 13 amino acids. With 7 bases removed from V and 0 bases from J, the gap between germline ends came to 9 bases.

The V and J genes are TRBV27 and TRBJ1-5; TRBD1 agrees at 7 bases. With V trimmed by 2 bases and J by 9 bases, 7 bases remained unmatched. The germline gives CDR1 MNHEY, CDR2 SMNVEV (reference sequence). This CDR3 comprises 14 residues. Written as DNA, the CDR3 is TGTGCCAGCAGTTTACTACAGGGGAAGGGGCCCCAGCATTTT. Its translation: CASSLLQGKGPQHF.

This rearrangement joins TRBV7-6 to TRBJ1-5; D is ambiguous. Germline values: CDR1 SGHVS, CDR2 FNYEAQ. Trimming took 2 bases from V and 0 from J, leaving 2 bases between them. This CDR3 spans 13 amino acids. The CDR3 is CASSLHSNQPQHF. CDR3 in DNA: TGTGCCAGCAGCTTACATAGCAATCAGCCCCAGCATTTT.

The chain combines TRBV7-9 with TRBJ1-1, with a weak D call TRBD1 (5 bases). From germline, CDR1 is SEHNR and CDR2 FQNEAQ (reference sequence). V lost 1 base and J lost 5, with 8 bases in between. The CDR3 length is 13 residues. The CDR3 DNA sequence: TGTGCCAGCAGCTTAGATGGGGGGACTGAAGCTTTCTTT. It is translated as CASSLDGGTEAFF.

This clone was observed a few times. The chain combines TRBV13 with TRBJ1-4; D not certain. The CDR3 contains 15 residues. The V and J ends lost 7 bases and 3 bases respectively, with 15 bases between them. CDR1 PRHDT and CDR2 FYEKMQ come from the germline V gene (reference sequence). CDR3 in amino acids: CASTTRLGPNEKLFF. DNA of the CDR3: TGTGCCAGCACTACGCGGCTCGGACCTAATGAAAAACTGTTTTTT.

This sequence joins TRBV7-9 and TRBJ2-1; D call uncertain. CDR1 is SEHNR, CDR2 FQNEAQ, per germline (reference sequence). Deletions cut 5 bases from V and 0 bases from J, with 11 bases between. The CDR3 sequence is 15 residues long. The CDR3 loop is CASSLGPISYNEQFF. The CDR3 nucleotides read TGTGCCAGCAGCCTAGGGCCGATCTCCTACAATGAGCAGTTCTTC. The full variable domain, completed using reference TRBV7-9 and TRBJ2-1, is DTGVSQNPRHKITKRGQNVTFRCDPISEHNRLYWYRQTLGQGPEFLTYFQNEAQLEKSRLLSDRFSAERPKGSFSTLEIQRTEQGDSAMYLCASSLGPISYNEQFFGPGTRLTVL.

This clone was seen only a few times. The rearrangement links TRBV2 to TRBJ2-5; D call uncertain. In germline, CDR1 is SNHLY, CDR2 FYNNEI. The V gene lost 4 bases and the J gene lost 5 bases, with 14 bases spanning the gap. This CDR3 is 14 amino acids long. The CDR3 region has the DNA TGTGCCAGCAGTGTGAGTCGGGCGCGGGAGACCCAGTACTTC. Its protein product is CASSVSRARETQYF.

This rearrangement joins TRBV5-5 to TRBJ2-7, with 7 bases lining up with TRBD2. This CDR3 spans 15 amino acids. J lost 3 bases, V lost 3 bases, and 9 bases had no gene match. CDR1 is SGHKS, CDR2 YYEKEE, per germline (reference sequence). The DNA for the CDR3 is TGTGCCAGCAGCTCCTCTAGCGGAGCAAACTACGAGCAGTACTTC. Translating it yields CASSSSSGANYEQYF.

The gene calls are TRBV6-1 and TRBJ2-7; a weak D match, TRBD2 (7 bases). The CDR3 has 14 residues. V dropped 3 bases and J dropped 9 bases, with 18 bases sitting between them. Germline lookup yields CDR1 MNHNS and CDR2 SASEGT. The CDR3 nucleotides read TGTGCCAGCAGTGAGGGGGGGGCCGATATCGGGCAGTACTTC. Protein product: CASSEGGADIGQYF.

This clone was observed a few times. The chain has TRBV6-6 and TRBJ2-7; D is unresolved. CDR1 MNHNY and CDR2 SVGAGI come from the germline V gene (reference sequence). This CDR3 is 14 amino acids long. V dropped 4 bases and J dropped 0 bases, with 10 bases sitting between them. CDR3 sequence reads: CASSFGPSSYEQYF. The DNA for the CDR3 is TGTGCCAGCAGTTTCGGTCCCAGCTCCTACGAGCAGTACTTC.

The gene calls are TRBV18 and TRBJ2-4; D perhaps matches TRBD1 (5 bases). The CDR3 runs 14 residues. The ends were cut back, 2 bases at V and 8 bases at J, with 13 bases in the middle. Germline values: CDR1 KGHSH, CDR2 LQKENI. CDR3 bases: TGTGCCAGCTCACCATCCAGAGAAGGGGACATTCAGTACTTC. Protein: CASSPSREGDIQYF.

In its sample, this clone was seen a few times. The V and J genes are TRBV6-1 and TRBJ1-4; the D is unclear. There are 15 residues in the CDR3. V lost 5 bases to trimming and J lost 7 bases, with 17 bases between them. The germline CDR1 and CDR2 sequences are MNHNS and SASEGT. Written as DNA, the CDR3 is TGTGCCAGCAGTTCTACGGCCGAGGGTAGTGAAAAACTGTTTTTT. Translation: CASSSTAEGSEKLFF.